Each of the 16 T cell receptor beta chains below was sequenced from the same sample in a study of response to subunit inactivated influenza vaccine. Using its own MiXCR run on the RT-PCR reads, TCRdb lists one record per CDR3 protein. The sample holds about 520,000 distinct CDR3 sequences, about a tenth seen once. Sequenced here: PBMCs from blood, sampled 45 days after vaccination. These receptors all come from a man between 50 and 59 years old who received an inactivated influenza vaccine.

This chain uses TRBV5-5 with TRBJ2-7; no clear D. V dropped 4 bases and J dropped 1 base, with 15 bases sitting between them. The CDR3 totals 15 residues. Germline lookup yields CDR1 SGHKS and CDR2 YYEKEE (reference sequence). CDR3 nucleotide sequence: TGTGCCAGCAGCCTCCTTTGGATGCCTTCCTACGAGCAGTACTTC. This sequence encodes CASSLLWMPSYEQYF. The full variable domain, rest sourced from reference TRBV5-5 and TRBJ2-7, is DAGVTQSPTHLIKTRGQQVTLRCSPISGHKSVSWYQQVLGQGPQFIFQYYEKEERGRGNFPDRFSARQFPNYSSELNVNALLLGDSALYLCASSLLWMPSYEQYFGPGTRLTVT.

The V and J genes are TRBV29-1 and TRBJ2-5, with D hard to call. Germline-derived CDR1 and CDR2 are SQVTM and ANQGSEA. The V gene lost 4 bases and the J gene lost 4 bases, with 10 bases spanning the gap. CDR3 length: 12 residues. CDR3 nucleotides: TGCAGCGTTGGTCCGGGTGGAGAGACCCAGTACTTC. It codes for CSVGPGGETQYF.

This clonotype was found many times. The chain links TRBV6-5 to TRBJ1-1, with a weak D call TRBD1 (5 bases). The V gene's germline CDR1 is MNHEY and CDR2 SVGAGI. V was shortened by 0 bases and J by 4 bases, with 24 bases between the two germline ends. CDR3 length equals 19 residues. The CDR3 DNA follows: TGTGCCAGCAGTTACTCCCCCCTTTCGGTCGCAGGGATCGGCACTGAAGCTTTCTTT. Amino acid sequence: CASSYSPLSVAGIGTEAFF.

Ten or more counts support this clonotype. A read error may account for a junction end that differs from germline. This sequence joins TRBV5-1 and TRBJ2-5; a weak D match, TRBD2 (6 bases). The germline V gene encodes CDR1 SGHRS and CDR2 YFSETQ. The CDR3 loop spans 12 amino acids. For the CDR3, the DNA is TGTGCCAGCAGCAGGAGGGGAGAGACCCAGTACTTC. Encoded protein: CASSRRGETQYF.

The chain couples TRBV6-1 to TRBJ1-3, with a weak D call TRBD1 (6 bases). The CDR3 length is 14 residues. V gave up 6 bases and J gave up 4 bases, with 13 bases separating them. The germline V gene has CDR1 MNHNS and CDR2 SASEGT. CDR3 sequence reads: CASRSGTRGNTIYF. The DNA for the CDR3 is TGTGCCAGCAGATCCGGGACAAGAGGAAACACCATATATTTT.

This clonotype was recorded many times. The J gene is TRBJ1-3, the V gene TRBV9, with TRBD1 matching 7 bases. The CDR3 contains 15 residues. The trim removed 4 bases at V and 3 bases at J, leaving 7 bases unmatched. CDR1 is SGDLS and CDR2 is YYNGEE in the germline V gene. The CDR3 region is CASSPGTVGGNTIYF. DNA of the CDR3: TGTGCCAGCAGCCCCGGGACAGTAGGTGGAAACACCATATATTTT.

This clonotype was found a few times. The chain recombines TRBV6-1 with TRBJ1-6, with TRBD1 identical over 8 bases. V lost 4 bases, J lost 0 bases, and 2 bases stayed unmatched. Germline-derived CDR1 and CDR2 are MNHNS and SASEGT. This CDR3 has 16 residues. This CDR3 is CASSAGQGSYNSPLHF. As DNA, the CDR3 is TGTGCCAGCAGTGCCGGACAGGGCTCCTATAATTCACCCCTCCACTTT.

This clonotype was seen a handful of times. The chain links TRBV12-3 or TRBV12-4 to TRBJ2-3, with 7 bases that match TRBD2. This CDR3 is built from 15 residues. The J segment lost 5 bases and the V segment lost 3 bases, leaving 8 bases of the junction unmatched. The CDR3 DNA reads TGTGCCAGCAGTTTCTCATTCCGGGGGGTAGATACGCAGTATTTT. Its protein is CASSFSFRGVDTQYF.

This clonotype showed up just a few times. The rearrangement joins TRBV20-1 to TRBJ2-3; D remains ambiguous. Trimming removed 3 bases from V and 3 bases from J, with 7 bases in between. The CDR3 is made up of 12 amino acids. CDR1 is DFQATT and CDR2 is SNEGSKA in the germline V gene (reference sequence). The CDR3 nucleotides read TGCAGTGCTAGGCAGATGACAGATACGCAGTATTTT. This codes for CSARQMTDTQYF.

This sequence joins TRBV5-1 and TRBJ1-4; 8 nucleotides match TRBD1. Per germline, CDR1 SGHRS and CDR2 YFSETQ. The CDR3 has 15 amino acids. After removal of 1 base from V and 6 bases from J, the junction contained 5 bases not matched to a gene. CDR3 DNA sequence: TGCGCCAGCAGCTTGAGCACAGGGGGTGATGAAAAACTGTTTTTT. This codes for CASSLSTGGDEKLFF.

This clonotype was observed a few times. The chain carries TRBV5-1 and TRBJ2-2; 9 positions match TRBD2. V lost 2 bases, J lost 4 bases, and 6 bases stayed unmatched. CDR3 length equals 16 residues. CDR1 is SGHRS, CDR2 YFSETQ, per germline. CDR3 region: CASSFLIAGATGELFF. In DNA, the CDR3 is TGCGCCAGCAGCTTCCTTATAGCGGGAGCCACCGGGGAGCTGTTTTTT. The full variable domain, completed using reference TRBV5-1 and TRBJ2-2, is KAGVTQTPRYLIKTRGQQVTLSCSPISGHRSVSWYQQTPGQGLQFLFEYFSETQRNKGNFPGRFSGRQFSNSRSEMNVSTLELGDSALYLCASSFLIAGATGELFFGEGSRLTVL.

CDR3 nucleotide sequence: TGTGCCAGCAGCAAAGTCGAAAGGGCGGAAGAGACCCAGTACTTC. Translated: CASSKVERAEETQYF. J is TRBJ2-5 and V is TRBV21-1; the D call in the table, TRBD1, was not verified against the DNA. TRBV21-1 is described as a pseudogene. The CDR3 extends over 15 amino acids.

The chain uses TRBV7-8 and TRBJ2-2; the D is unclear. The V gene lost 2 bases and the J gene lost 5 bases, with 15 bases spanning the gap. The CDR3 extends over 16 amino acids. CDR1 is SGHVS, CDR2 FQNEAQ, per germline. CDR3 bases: TGTGCCAGCAGCTTACCGAAAGGGCCTTGGACCGGGGAGCTGTTTTTT. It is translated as CASSLPKGPWTGELFF.

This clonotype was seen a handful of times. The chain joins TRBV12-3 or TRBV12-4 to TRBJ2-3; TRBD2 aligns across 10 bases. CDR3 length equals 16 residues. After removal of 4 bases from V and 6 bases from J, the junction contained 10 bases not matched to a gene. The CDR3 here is CASSSNPSGGRDTQYF. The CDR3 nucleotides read TGTGCCAGCAGTTCCAATCCTAGCGGGGGTAGGGATACGCAGTATTTT.

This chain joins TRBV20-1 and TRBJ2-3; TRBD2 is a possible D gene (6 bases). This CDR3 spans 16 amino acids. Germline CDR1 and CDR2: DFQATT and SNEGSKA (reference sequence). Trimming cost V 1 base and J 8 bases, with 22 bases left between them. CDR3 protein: CSARGPAGGPARTQYF. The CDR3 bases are TGCAGTGCTAGAGGACCAGCGGGCGGCCCCGCTCGTACGCAGTATTTT.

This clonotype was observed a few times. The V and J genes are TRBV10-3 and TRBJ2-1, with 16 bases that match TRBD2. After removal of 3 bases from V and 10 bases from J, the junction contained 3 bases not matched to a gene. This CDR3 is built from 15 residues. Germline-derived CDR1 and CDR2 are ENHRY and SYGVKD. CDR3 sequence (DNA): TGTGCCATCAGTGAAGGGACTAGCGGGGGGGAAGAGCAGTTCTTC. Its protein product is CAISEGTSGGEEQFF.